These 27 T cell receptor beta chains originate from one sample sequenced in a study of T-cell reconstitution after alpha-beta-depleted transplantation in children. As it was prepared, the TCRbeta library received unique molecular identifiers. TCRdb independently ran MiXCR on the PCR reads; one entry per CDR3 protein. The sample carries about 610,000 distinct CDR3 sequences, approximately 30% recorded once. The sample in question was PBMCs, obtained before TCRalphabeta/CD19-depleted stem cell transplant. The receptor source for this set is a boy younger than two with Wiskott-Aldrich syndrome, due to receive a stem cell transplant.

The gene calls are TRBV10-3 and TRBJ2-7; TRBD1 agrees at 7 bases. CDR1 and CDR2 from the germline V gene are ENHRY and SYGVKD. The CDR3 is 13 amino acids. V was pared by 10 bases and J by 5 bases, with 11 bases of the junction left unmatched. The DNA of the CDR3 is TGTGCCACCCTTCAGACAGGGTCCGACGAGCAGTACTTC. Protein sequence: CATLQTGSDEQYF.

This clonotype was detected only a few times. The rearrangement links TRBV4-1 to TRBJ2-5; D unresolved. Trimming shortened V by 5 bases and J by 5 bases, and 15 bases separated the two germline ends. Germline values: CDR1 MGHRA, CDR2 YSYEKL. CDR3 length: 14 amino acids. Here the CDR3 reads CASSIVVWAETQYF. The CDR3 DNA is TGCGCCAGCAGCATCGTAGTTTGGGCTGAGACCCAGTACTTC.

This clonotype was seen a handful of times. The chain links TRBV5-1 to TRBJ2-2, with D unresolved. The V and J ends lost 4 bases and 5 bases respectively, with 12 bases between them. This CDR3 contains 14 residues. Germline-derived CDR1 and CDR2 are SGHRS and YFSETQ. The CDR3, as DNA: TGCGCCAGCAGCCTTCGATATCAGACCGGGGAGCTGTTTTTT. Protein product: CASSLRYQTGELFF.

V gene TRBV5-1 combines with J gene TRBJ2-2; no reliable D call. Trimming stripped 2 bases from V and 6 bases from J, with 11 bases between. The CDR3 has 14 amino acids. CDR1 and CDR2 (germline): SGHRS, YFSETQ. CDR3 coding DNA: TGCGCCAGCAGCTTAACACCTGGCCCCGGGGAGCTGTTTTTT. It encodes CASSLTPGPGELFF.

The chain couples TRBV5-5 to TRBJ2-2; 8 positions agree with TRBD2. This CDR3 is 16 amino acids long. With V trimmed by 4 bases and J by 1 base, 6 bases remained unmatched. From germline, CDR1 is SGHKS and CDR2 YYEKEE (reference sequence). As DNA, the CDR3 is TGTGCCAGCAGCGAGATAGCGGGACTGAACACCGGGGAGCTGTTTTTT. It is translated as CASSEIAGLNTGELFF.

The gene calls are TRBV14 and TRBJ2-1; D is unresolved. This CDR3 spans 15 amino acids. The germline V gene has CDR1 SGHDN and CDR2 FVKESK. V was trimmed by 1 base and J by 7 bases, leaving 14 bases between them. The CDR3 bases are TGTGCCAGCAGCCAAGTCCCCCGGTTTTTGAATGAGCAGTTCTTC. As protein: CASSQVPRFLNEQFF.

The genes are TRBV14 and TRBJ2-4; tentative D call: TRBD2 (7 bases). From germline, CDR1 is SGHDN and CDR2 FVKESK. V lost 0 bases, J lost 1 base, and 13 bases lay in between. This CDR3 is built from 17 residues. Written as DNA, the CDR3 is TGTGCCAGCAGCCAAGAAACAGGGCGGGGGGCCAAAAACATTCAGTACTTC. This translates into CASSQETGRGAKNIQYF.

This rearrangement joins TRBV12-3 or TRBV12-4 to TRBJ2-2, with D maybe TRBD1 (6 bases). Between the trimmed V and J ends, which lost 5 bases and 6 bases, there was a span of 13 bases. The CDR3 totals 14 residues. CDR3 loop: CASSPKQGPGELFF. The CDR3 nucleotides read TGTGCCAGCAGTCCGAAACAGGGCCCCGGGGAGCTGTTTTTT.

The chain carries TRBV5-1 and TRBJ1-2, with D possibly being TRBD1 (5 bases). Trimming left V 4 bases short and J 0 bases short, with 10 bases between. Per the germline V gene, CDR1 is SGHRS and CDR2 is YFSETQ. This CDR3 comprises 14 residues. Here the CDR3 reads CASSQGVPNYGYTF. The CDR3 coding sequence is TGCGCCAGCAGCCAAGGGGTCCCTAACTATGGCTACACCTTC.

V is TRBV27 and J is TRBJ2-7, with TRBD2 matching 12 bases. The CDR3 loop spans 20 amino acids. V shed 3 bases, J shed 0 bases, and the junction held 15 bases outside the gene matches. Germline V gives CDR1 MNHEY, CDR2 SMNVEV (reference sequence). CDR3 in amino acids: CASSLRGGLAGTFFSYEQYF. DNA for the CDR3: TGTGCCAGCAGTTTGAGGGGGGGACTAGCGGGTACCTTTTTCTCCTACGAGCAGTACTTC.

This clonotype was seen a few times. CDR3 in amino acids: CASSSIQDRFSYNEQFF. The CDR3 DNA sequence: TGCGCCAGCAGCTCGATACAGGACAGGTTCTCCTACAATGAGCAGTTCTTC. The chain is built from TRBV5-1 and TRBJ2-1, with 7 bases identical to TRBD1. CDR1 is SGHRS, CDR2 YFSETQ, per germline. CDR3 length equals 17 residues. The V and J ends lost 3 bases and 0 bases, in that order; junction bases with no gene match: 9.

The table lists this clonotype with many counts. The gene calls are TRBV7-2 and TRBJ2-7; D may be TRBD2 (5 bases). Germline V lookup: CDR1 SGHTA, CDR2 FQGNSA. The CDR3 spans 13 residues. The germline V and J ends were trimmed by 1 base and 7 bases, with 11 bases remaining between them. CDR3 protein: CASSLEAEGEQYF. The DNA of the CDR3 is TGTGCCAGCAGCTTAGAAGCGGAAGGGGAGCAGTACTTC.

This clonotype appeared a few times. This chain connects TRBV6-5 to TRBJ2-2; D is perhaps TRBD2 (5 bases). The germline gives CDR1 MNHEY, CDR2 SVGAGI. The CDR3 runs to 16 residues. Trimming left V 3 bases short and J 4 bases short, with 15 bases between. The CDR3 sequence: CASSYFGSVGTGELFF. The CDR3 DNA sequence: TGTGCCAGCAGTTATTTTGGGAGCGTGGGCACCGGGGAGCTGTTTTTT.

The sample holds a few counts of this clonotype. The chain uses TRBV18 and TRBJ2-1; 11 bases fit TRBD2. This CDR3 contains 16 residues. V lost 2 bases to trimming and J lost 8 bases; unmatched junction nucleotides: 8. Germline V gives CDR1 KGHSH, CDR2 LQKENI. CDR3 loop: CASSPRLAGRWDEQFF. CDR3 DNA sequence: TGTGCCAGCTCACCAAGACTAGCGGGGAGGTGGGATGAGCAGTTCTTC.

The J gene is TRBJ2-1, the V gene TRBV9, with 15 positions matching TRBD2. This CDR3 is 16 amino acids long. J lost 6 bases, V lost 3 bases, and 4 bases had no gene match. Germline CDR1 SGDLS, CDR2 YYNGEE. CDR3 DNA: TGTGCCAGCAGCGCGGGACTAGCGGGAGGAACCAATGAGCAGTTCTTC. It codes for CASSAGLAGGTNEQFF.

The table lists this clonotype with a few counts. The V call is TRBV7-3, the J call TRBJ2-3, with D perhaps TRBD1 (6 bases). Per the germline V gene, CDR1 is SGHTA and CDR2 is FQGTGA. Trimming removed 4 bases at V and 0 bases at J, with 17 bases between. This CDR3 contains 17 residues. The CDR3 region is CASSSRQGKRSTDTQYF. For the CDR3, the DNA is TGTGCCAGCAGCTCTCGGCAGGGGAAAAGGAGCACAGATACGCAGTATTTT.

The rearrangement uses TRBV27 and TRBJ2-1; D is undetermined. The CDR3 consists of 16 residues. Trimming took 6 bases from V and 6 from J, leaving 21 bases between them. Germline V gene data show CDR1 as MNHEY and CDR2 as SMNVEV (reference sequence). The CDR3 loop reads CASSLTGSWGFNEQFF. CDR3 DNA sequence: TGTGCCAGCAGCCTTACGGGCTCCTGGGGTTTCAATGAGCAGTTCTTC.

In regard to this clonotype: The junction departs from germline at one end; a sequencing error may be responsible. V and J are TRBV3-1 and TRBJ2-1, with 12 bases identical to TRBD2. Germline CDR1 and CDR2: LGHDT and YNNKEL (reference sequence). The CDR3 contains 19 residues. CDR3 residues: CACSLVLAGGSIGYNEQFF. Written as DNA, the CDR3 is TGTGCCTGCAGTTTAGTTCTAGCGGGAGGGTCAATAGGATACAATGAGCAGTTCTTC.

The chain uses TRBV5-1 and TRBJ2-7; unclear D gene. Trimming removed 1 base from V and 0 bases from J, with 8 bases in between. Germline loops: CDR1 SGHRS, CDR2 YFSETQ. This CDR3 has 14 residues. CDR3 DNA: TGCGCCAGCAGCTTGAGTCTCAACTCCTACGAGCAGTACTTC. It translates to CASSLSLNSYEQYF.

The chain links TRBV29-1 to TRBJ2-3; D not resolved. CDR1 and CDR2 (germline): SQVTM, ANQGSEA. The CDR3 runs to 12 residues. Trimming cost V 5 bases and J 2 bases, with 8 bases left between them. CDR3 sequence: CSVTTLTDTQYF. For the CDR3, the DNA is TGCAGCGTTACGACACTCACAGATACGCAGTATTTT.

Only a few counts were recorded for this clonotype. CDR3 protein: CSAGPAGGAYNEQFF. CDR3 DNA sequence: TGCAGTGCTGGACCCGCAGGGGGCGCCTACAATGAGCAGTTCTTC. The gene calls are TRBV20-1 and TRBJ2-1, with 8 bases identical to TRBD1. Germline CDR1 and CDR2: DFQATT and SNEGSKA (reference sequence). The J segment lost 2 bases and the V segment lost 5 bases, leaving 8 bases of the junction unmatched. CDR3 size: 15 residues.

This chain uses TRBV25-1 with TRBJ2-6; D ambiguous. The CDR3 is 14 residues long. Deletions cut 3 bases from V and 2 bases from J, with 5 bases between. The germline V gene encodes CDR1 MGHDK and CDR2 SYGVNS. The CDR3, as DNA: TGTGCCAGCAGTGATAAGACTGGGGCCAACGTCCTGACTTTC. Amino acids: CASSDKTGANVLTF.

This clonotype was counted only a few times. This chain uses TRBV27 with TRBJ2-3, with 15 bases that match TRBD2. Germline loops: CDR1 MNHEY, CDR2 SMNVEV (reference sequence). Germline trimming cut 4 bases from V and 1 base from J; bases unmatched to any gene: 6. This CDR3 is 18 amino acids long. The CDR3 here is CASSSRTSGRAGTDTQYF. In DNA form, the CDR3 reads TGTGCCAGCAGTTCGAGGACTAGCGGGAGGGCCGGCACAGATACGCAGTATTTT.

A few counts support this clonotype. V is TRBV5-1 and J is TRBJ2-1; the match to TRBD2 covers 8 bases. Germline trimming cut 1 base from V and 9 bases from J; bases unmatched to any gene: 9. CDR1 SGHRS and CDR2 YFSETQ come from the germline V gene. The CDR3 is 15 amino acids. CDR3 loop: CASSLRSGGPGEQFF. The CDR3, as DNA: TGCGCCAGCAGCTTGAGGTCGGGAGGGCCTGGTGAGCAGTTCTTC.

The chain employs TRBV6-1 and TRBJ1-2; the match to TRBD1 covers 7 bases. The CDR3 is made up of 15 amino acids. V trimming: 6 bases; J trimming: 7 bases; junction bases outside the gene matches: 14. Per the germline V gene, CDR1 is MNHNS and CDR2 is SASEGT. As DNA, the CDR3 is TGTGCCAGCAGCCCCCGGGACAGCCGGACAGCTGGCTACACCTTC. It codes for CASSPRDSRTAGYTF.

This clonotype was found a few times. CDR3 sequence: CSAAVGQSLYGYTF. The DNA for the CDR3 is TGCAGTGCGGCTGTAGGGCAGTCCCTCTATGGCTACACCTTC. This chain connects TRBV20-1 to TRBJ1-2; D unclear. CDR1 is DFQATT, CDR2 SNEGSKA, per germline (reference sequence). This CDR3 contains 14 residues. Trimming took 6 bases from V and 4 from J, leaving 18 bases between them.

This chain connects TRBV12-3 or TRBV12-4 to TRBJ1-2; D possibly corresponds to TRBD1 (6 bases). The CDR3 covers 12 residues. V was trimmed by 3 bases and J by 7 bases, leaving 9 bases between them. The CDR3 bases are TGTGCCAGCAGTTTCGACAGGACTGGCTACACCTTC. Protein product: CASSFDRTGYTF.